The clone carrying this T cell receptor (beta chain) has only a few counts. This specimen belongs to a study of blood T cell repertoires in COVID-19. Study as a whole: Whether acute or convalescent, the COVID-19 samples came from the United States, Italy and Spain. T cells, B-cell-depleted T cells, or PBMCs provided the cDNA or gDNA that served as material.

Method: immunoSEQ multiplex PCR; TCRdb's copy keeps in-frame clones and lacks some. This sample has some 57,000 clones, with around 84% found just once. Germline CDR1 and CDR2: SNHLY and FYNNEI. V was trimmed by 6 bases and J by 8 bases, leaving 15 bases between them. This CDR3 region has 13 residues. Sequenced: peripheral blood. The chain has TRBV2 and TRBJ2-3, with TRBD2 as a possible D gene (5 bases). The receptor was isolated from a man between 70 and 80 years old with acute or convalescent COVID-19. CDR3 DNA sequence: TGTGCCAGCAGGACAAACCCGGCGGGTACGCAGTATTTT. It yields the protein CASRTNPAGTQYF.